Below are 29 T cell receptor beta chains sequenced from a single sample in a study of blood T cell repertoires in COVID-19. Only in-frame clones appear in the TCRdb table, and some are missing; sequencing was by immunoSEQ multiplex PCR. The sample holds under 300,000 clones; approximately 92% are singletons and the top ten take roughly 2.5%. Sample: PBMCs or T cells enriched from blood (not recorded which). The receptor set was obtained from a woman aged 18-29 years who had recovered from COVID-19.

This clone was observed a few times. The CDR3 loop reads CASSLGNGAYEQYF. DNA of the CDR3: TGTGCCAGCAGCTTGGGCAACGGGGCCTACGAGCAGTACTTC. The rearrangement links TRBV5-5 to TRBJ2-7, with D perhaps TRBD2 (5 bases). The CDR3 is 14 amino acids. Germline V gene sequence: CDR1 SGHKS, CDR2 YYEKEE (reference sequence). Deletions cut 0 bases from V and 2 bases from J, with 9 bases between.

The V and J genes are TRBV6-5 and TRBJ1-2, with 7 bases aligning to TRBD1. CDR1 MNHEY and CDR2 SVGAGI come from the germline V gene. V gave up 8 bases and J gave up 1 base; unmatched junction bases: 10. The length of the CDR3 is 15 residues. In DNA form, the CDR3 reads TGTGCCAGCGCCGAGGACAGGAAGAATAACTATGGCTACACCTTC. Protein sequence: CASAEDRKNNYGYTF.

The chain employs TRBV28 and TRBJ2-1; a possible D gene is TRBD1 (6 bases). V lost 6 bases and J 6 bases, leaving 12 bases between the germline ends. Germline CDR1 is MDHEN and CDR2 is SYDVKM. The CDR3 is 13 amino acids. The CDR3 loop is CASSPTGRNEQFF. CDR3 DNA: TGTGCCAGCAGCCCAACAGGGCGCAATGAGCAGTTCTTC.

This clone was counted between two and nine times. The chain uses TRBV6-2 or TRBV6-3 and TRBJ1-2; TRBD1 aligns across 7 bases. The V gene end was trimmed by 5 bases and the J gene end by 8 bases; junction bases not matched to a gene: 8. The CDR3 covers 13 residues. CDR1 and CDR2 from the germline V gene are MNHEY and SVGEGT. This CDR3 reads CASSPLDRDGYTF. The CDR3 DNA reads TGTGCCAGCAGTCCGCTCGACAGGGACGGCTACACCTTC.

The chain joins TRBV7-8 to TRBJ1-2; 7 positions agree with TRBD1. The germline CDR1 and CDR2 sequences are SGHVS and FQNEAQ. This CDR3 has 15 amino acids. V shed 5 bases, J shed 0 bases, and the junction held 6 bases outside the gene matches. The CDR3 DNA sequence: TGTGCCAGCAGCCCCGGGACAGATTCTAACTATGGCTACACCTTC. Its translation is CASSPGTDSNYGYTF. Looking up the rest from reference TRBV7-8 and TRBJ1-2 gives the full variable domain: GAGVSQSPRYKVAKRGQDVALRCDPISGHVSLFWYQQALGQGPEFLTYFQNEAQLDKSGLPSDRFFAERPEGSVSTLKIQRTQQEDSAVYLCASSPGTDSNYGYTFGSGTRLTVV.

This clone was counted a single time. The J gene is TRBJ2-7, the V gene TRBV18; 9 bases fit TRBD2. Per the germline V gene, CDR1 is KGHSH and CDR2 is LQKENI. The J segment lost 0 bases and the V segment lost 3 bases, leaving 6 bases of the junction unmatched. CDR3 length equals 16 residues. The CDR3 DNA follows: TGTGCCAGCTCACCGCGGCTAGCGGGGAACTCCTACGAGCAGTACTTC. This gives the protein CASSPRLAGNSYEQYF.

The chain couples TRBV21-1 to TRBJ2-2; TRBD2, as called in the table, went unchecked against the DNA. TRBV21-1 is a documented pseudogene. CDR3 size: 15 residues. DNA of the CDR3: TGTGCCAGCATTCTAGCGGGGGGCAACACCGGGGAGCTGTTTTTT. It codes for CASILAGGNTGELFF.

V gene TRBV3-1 (or the pseudogene TRBV3-2) combines with J gene TRBJ2-5, with unresolved D. CDR1 and CDR2 (germline): LGHDT, YNNKEL (reference sequence). Trimming cost V 4 bases and J 7 bases, with 10 bases left between them. This CDR3 contains 12 residues. The CDR3 reads CASSPLLGTQYF. The DNA of the CDR3 is TGTGCCAGCAGCCCCCTCCTAGGGACCCAGTACTTC.

This chain uses TRBV7-9 with TRBJ1-5; 11 bases agree with TRBD1. The CDR3 loop spans 15 amino acids. V lost 5 bases and J lost 6; bases outside the gene matches: 6. Per germline, CDR1 SEHNR and CDR2 FQNEAQ (reference sequence). CDR3 DNA sequence: TGTGCCAGCAGCCCCATGGGGACAGGGGGTCAGCCCCAGCATTTT. Protein product: CASSPMGTGGQPQHF.

The CDR3 region has the DNA TGCGCCAGCAGCCAATCGACAGGGGCGGGAGAGACCCAGTACTTC. Its translation is CASSQSTGAGETQYF. J is TRBJ2-5 and V is TRBV4-1; 8 bases align to TRBD1. This CDR3 has 15 residues. Per the germline V gene, CDR1 is MGHRA and CDR2 is YSYEKL. Trimming cost V 2 bases and J 4 bases; bases outside gene matches: 6.

The rearrangement joins TRBV29-1 to TRBJ1-2; 7 nucleotides match TRBD1. Looked up from germline, CDR1 is SQVTM and CDR2 is ANQGSEA. The CDR3 loop spans 14 amino acids. Germline trimming cut 2 bases from V and 5 bases from J; bases unmatched to any gene: 8. DNA of the CDR3: TGCAGCGTTGAAAACCAAGGACAGGTGTATGGCTACACCTTC. Translated, it gives CSVENQGQVYGYTF.

This clone was detected only once. The chain employs TRBV7-8 and TRBJ1-2; TRBD1 might be the D (5 bases). This CDR3 spans 12 amino acids. The germline V gene has CDR1 SGHVS and CDR2 FQNEAQ. With 2 bases removed from V and 8 bases from J, the gap between germline ends came to 9 bases. The CDR3 DNA reads TGTGCCAGCAGCTTAATAGGGGAAGGCTACACCTTC. This translates into CASSLIGEGYTF.

The chain joins TRBV18 to TRBJ2-3, with TRBD2 as a possible D gene (6 bases). This CDR3 comprises 15 residues. Germline assignment: CDR1 KGHSH and CDR2 LQKENI. V was cut by 6 bases and J by 4 bases, with 17 bases left in between. The chain's CDR3 is CASSGGAHTADTQYF. CDR3 nucleotide sequence: TGTGCCAGCTCCGGGGGAGCGCACACGGCAGATACGCAGTATTTT. Together with reference TRBV18 and TRBJ2-3, the CDR3 gives the full variable domain: NAGVMQNPRHLVRRRGQEARLRCSPMKGHSHVYWYRQLPEEGLKFMVYLQKENIIDESGMPKERFSAEFPKEGPSILRIQQVVRGDSAAYFCASSGGAHTADTQYFGPGTRLTVL.

The V and J genes are TRBV19 and TRBJ1-1; 8 bases map to TRBD1. The V gene end was trimmed by 0 bases and the J gene end by 7 bases; junction bases not matched to a gene: 4. The CDR3 contains 14 residues. Germline loops: CDR1 LNHDA, CDR2 SQIVND (reference sequence). The CDR3 DNA is TGTGCCAGTAGTATAGAGCTAGGGACAGGTGAAGCTTTCTTT. It yields the protein CASSIELGTGEAFF.

The chain uses TRBV10-3 and TRBJ2-3; D is possibly TRBD2 (5 bases). The germline V gene encodes CDR1 ENHRY and CDR2 SYGVKD. V dropped 8 bases and J dropped 2 bases, with 11 bases sitting between them. The CDR3 totals 13 residues. CDR3 DNA sequence: TGTGCCATCGCCCGGACTGTCACAGATACGCAGTATTTT. Its protein is CAIARTVTDTQYF.

V and J are TRBV15 and TRBJ2-5; 7 bases line up with TRBD1. This CDR3 has 14 residues. The junction had 7 bases not matched to a gene; V was cut back by 5 bases and J by 4 bases. Germline lookup yields CDR1 LNHNV and CDR2 YYDKDF (reference sequence). CDR3 residues: CATSARQGRETQYF. As DNA, the CDR3 is TGTGCCACCAGCGCTCGACAGGGAAGAGAGACCCAGTACTTC. Full variable domain (outside the CDR3, taken from reference TRBV15 and TRBJ2-5): DAMVIQNPRYQVTQFGKPVTLSCSQTLNHNVMYWYQQKSSQAPKLLFHYYDKDFNNEADTPDNFQSRRPNTSFCFLDIRSPGLGDTAMYLCATSARQGRETQYFGPGTRLLVL.

This clone was seen only a few times. J is TRBJ1-2 and V is TRBV29-1; perhaps TRBD1 as D (5 bases). V lost 4 bases and J 4 bases, leaving 10 bases between the germline ends. Per germline, CDR1 SQVTM and CDR2 ANQGSEA. CDR3 size: 12 residues. In DNA form, the CDR3 reads TGCAGCGTTGGGGGCCCGGTCTATGGCTACACCTTC. Translated, it gives CSVGGPVYGYTF.

This chain connects TRBV5-6 to TRBJ2-1; D is perhaps TRBD2 (5 bases). The CDR3 consists of 16 residues. The V gene lost 4 bases and the J gene lost 4 bases, with 18 bases spanning the gap. Per the germline V gene, CDR1 is SGHDT and CDR2 is YYEEEE. Written as DNA, the CDR3 is TGTGCCAGCAGCCAAACCGGGCTAGCCGGGTACAATGAGCAGTTCTTC. It codes for CASSQTGLAGYNEQFF.

This rearrangement joins TRBV20-1 to TRBJ2-7; D gene unclear. With 0 bases removed from V and 7 bases from J, the gap between germline ends came to 7 bases. From germline, CDR1 is DFQATT and CDR2 SNEGSKA (reference sequence). This CDR3 comprises 11 residues. The CDR3 is CSARDPPEQYF. DNA of the CDR3: TGCAGTGCTAGAGATCCCCCAGAGCAGTACTTC.

The chain is built from TRBV5-4 and TRBJ2-7; D uncertain. The V gene lost 4 bases and the J gene lost 3 bases, with 8 bases spanning the gap. Germline CDR1 is SGHNT and CDR2 is YYREEE (reference sequence). The CDR3 contains 12 residues. CDR3 DNA: TGTGCCAGCAGCCGAGGATACTACGAGCAGTACTTC. Protein sequence: CASSRGYYEQYF.

V and J are TRBV28 and TRBJ1-2; 9 bases map to TRBD1. This CDR3 spans 15 amino acids. Germline loops: CDR1 MDHEN, CDR2 SYDVKM. The junction had 6 bases not matched to a gene; V was cut back by 4 bases and J by 3 bases. CDR3 DNA sequence: TGTGCCAGCAGTTGGGGGACAGGGAGAGACTATGGCTACACCTTC. Protein product: CASSWGTGRDYGYTF.

The chain employs TRBV29-1 and TRBJ2-5; weak D call: TRBD1 (5 bases). The CDR3 runs 12 residues. Germline CDR1 SQVTM, CDR2 ANQGSEA. The V end lost 4 bases, the J end lost 3 bases, and 9 bases lay between the germline ends. The CDR3 DNA reads TGCAGCGTTGTTTCCAGGGAAGAGACCCAGTACTTC. It codes for CSVVSREETQYF.

This sequence joins TRBV5-1 and TRBJ1-2; 10 positions agree with TRBD1. The V gene end was trimmed by 3 bases and the J gene end by 4 bases; junction bases not matched to a gene: 9. The germline gives CDR1 SGHRS, CDR2 YFSETQ. CDR3 length: 16 amino acids. The chain's CDR3 is CASSSGTGASSYGYTF. CDR3 nucleotide sequence: TGCGCCAGCAGCTCCGGGACAGGGGCATCAAGCTATGGCTACACCTTC.

The chain employs TRBV9 and TRBJ1-1; 7 bases match TRBD1. From germline, CDR1 is SGDLS and CDR2 YYNGEE. V trimming: 3 bases; J trimming: 4 bases; junction bases outside the gene matches: 6. The CDR3 sequence is 14 residues long. DNA for the CDR3: TGTGCCAGCAGCGAGACAGGGCAGGGCACTGAAGCTTTCTTT. This gives the protein CASSETGQGTEAFF.

The chain uses TRBV28 and TRBJ1-1; D remains unclear. CDR1 MDHEN and CDR2 SYDVKM come from the germline V gene. The CDR3 consists of 16 residues. V dropped 3 bases and J dropped 2 bases, with 16 bases sitting between them. DNA of the CDR3: TGTGCCAGCAGTTTCTTTGGCAGATCCTCAAACACTGAAGCTTTCTTT. It specifies CASSFFGRSSNTEAFF. Filled out from reference TRBV28 and TRBJ1-1, the complete variable domain reads DVKVTQSSRYLVKRTGEKVFLECVQDMDHENMFWYRQDPGLGLRLIYFSYDVKMKEKGDIPEGYSVSREKKERFSLILESASTNQTSMYLCASSFFGRSSNTEAFFGQGTRLTVV.

The chain employs TRBV28 and TRBJ1-1, with D perhaps matching TRBD1 (6 bases). Germline V gene sequence: CDR1 MDHEN, CDR2 SYDVKM. The CDR3 consists of 15 residues. V lost 4 bases to trimming and J lost 0 bases, with 12 bases between them. DNA for the CDR3: TGTGCCAGCAGTTCCTGGGGACATTTGAACACTGAAGCTTTCTTT. Encoded protein: CASSSWGHLNTEAFF.

The chain joins TRBV12-3 or TRBV12-4 to TRBJ1-2; D is possibly TRBD1 (6 bases). This CDR3 contains 13 residues. V was pared by 4 bases and J by 2 bases, with 8 bases between. The chain's CDR3 is CASSYTGNYGYTF. The CDR3 nucleotides are TGTGCCAGCAGTTATACAGGGAACTATGGCTACACCTTC.

The sample holds one count of this clone. The chain joins TRBV20-1 to TRBJ2-3, with 8 bases fitting TRBD2. V lost 6 bases and J lost 7; bases outside the gene matches: 6. The CDR3 is 12 residues long. Germline CDR1 is DFQATT and CDR2 is SNEGSKA (reference sequence). The CDR3 region is CSASSGANTQYF. The CDR3 coding sequence is TGCAGTGCGAGTAGCGGGGCGAATACGCAGTATTTT.

The chain employs TRBV9 and TRBJ2-3, with unresolved D. The CDR3 totals 15 residues. Trimming left V 4 bases short and J 9 bases short, with 21 bases between. The germline CDR1 and CDR2 sequences are SGDLS and YYNGEE. The CDR3 region has the DNA TGTGCCAGCAGCCCCCCGGCCCCCGACTTTGGAACGCAGTATTTT. Translated: CASSPPAPDFGTQYF.